The 24 T cell receptor beta chains below all came from one sample that was sequenced in a study of molecular identifiers for immune sequencing clone quantification (dated by TCRdb to between 2017 and 2018). To prepare the library, PCR was applied. Sequencing relied on an Illumina HiSeq 4000. The public sequencing data were trimmed at Q25 with fastp and processed into clonotypes with MiXCR by TCRdb, which kept only in-frame beta chains. Each entry merges the rows of one CDR3 protein and shows their most common DNA and genes. In all, the sample holds roughly 320,000 distinct CDR3 sequences, and around 21% of those were seen once. Of the sample, approximately 0.8% is held by the ten largest clones. The sequenced material came from naive CD8+ T cells from blood, with Jurkat cell RNA spiked in. In light of the paper, this sample's cell subset or site label describes: FACS-sorted CD8+CD4-CCR7+CD45RA+ naive T cells. All receptors come from a human donor in good health. Some libraries in this study had Jurkat cell RNA spiked in.

Concerning this clonotype: Since a much larger clone is just one base distant, this may be a read error. The final CDR3 position lacks the conserved phenylalanine or tryptophan, pointing to a likely read error. V gene TRBV20-1 combines with J gene TRBJ2-7; 8 bases agree with TRBD2. The CDR3 is 15 amino acids. Losses at the gene ends were 3 bases for V and 3 bases for J; bases not matched to a gene: 10. Germline V CDR1 and CDR2: DFQATT, SNEGSKA (reference sequence). CDR3 loop: CSASERAGVNYEQYL. The CDR3 nucleotides read TGCAGTGCTAGCGAGAGAGCGGGAGTGAACTACGAGCAGTACCTC.

This clonotype turned up a few times. The chain couples TRBV27 to TRBJ2-5; 8 bases line up with TRBD1. The germline CDR1 and CDR2 sequences are MNHEY and SMNVEV (reference sequence). Germline trimming cut 6 bases from V and 5 bases from J; bases unmatched to any gene: 5. This CDR3 comprises 13 residues. The CDR3 sequence is CASRSGGWETQYF. The CDR3 bases are TGTGCCAGCAGGTCAGGGGGCTGGGAGACCCAGTACTTC.

This clonotype was detected many times. The rearrangement links TRBV6-5 to TRBJ2-5; D unclear. The CDR3 consists of 12 residues. In germline, CDR1 is MNHEY, CDR2 SVGAGI. Trimming removed 6 bases from V and 7 bases from J, with 12 bases in between. DNA of the CDR3: TGTGCCAGCAGCCGCGACTGGGTGACCCAGTACTTC. This translates into CASSRDWVTQYF.

This clonotype was picked up many times. This chain links TRBV29-1 with TRBJ2-2; perhaps TRBD1 as D (6 bases). The length of the CDR3 is 13 residues. Trimming removed 4 bases at V and 5 bases at J, with 11 bases between. Germline V gene data show CDR1 as SQVTM and CDR2 as ANQGSEA. The CDR3 DNA follows: TGCAGCGTTGCAGGGGTTTTGACCGGGGAGCTGTTTTTT. Translating it yields CSVAGVLTGELFF.

Comment on this clonotype: At one of its ends the junction is not consistent with the germline gene, which may arise from a read error. This chain joins TRBV6-2 or TRBV6-3 and TRBJ1-1; D is unclear. Germline CDR1 and CDR2: MNHEY and SVGEGT. There are 12 residues in the CDR3. The CDR3: CASSYSNVEALF. DNA of the CDR3: TGTGCCAGCAGTTACTCGAATGTTGAAGCTCTCTTT.

This clonotype was recorded many times. This rearrangement joins TRBV5-4 to TRBJ2-7; TRBD1 might be the D (5 bases). This CDR3 is built from 14 residues. The V and J ends lost 3 bases and 2 bases respectively, with 12 bases between them. Germline V lookup: CDR1 SGHNT, CDR2 YYREEE (reference sequence). The CDR3 sequence is CASSSVDSTYEQYF. Written as DNA, the CDR3 is TGTGCCAGCAGCTCGGTAGACAGCACCTACGAGCAGTACTTC.

This clonotype was seen many times. The CDR3 reads CASVKETQYF. For the CDR3, the DNA is TGTGCCAGCGTGAAAGAGACCCAGTACTTC. The rearrangement links TRBV2 to TRBJ2-5; D not certain. Trimming took 8 bases from V and 3 from J, leaving 4 bases between them. CDR1 SNHLY and CDR2 FYNNEI come from the germline V gene. The CDR3 is made up of 10 amino acids. Full variable domain (missing parts from reference TRBV2 and TRBJ2-5): EPEVTQTPSHQVTQMGQEVILRCVPISNHLYFYWYRQILGQKVEFLVSFYNNEISEKSEIFDDQFSVERPDGSNFTLKIRSTKLEDSAMYFCASVKETQYFGPGTRLLVL.

This clonotype was picked up many times. This chain joins TRBV14 and TRBJ2-7, with D possibly called TRBD1 or TRBD2 (6 bases each). Looked up from germline, CDR1 is SGHDN and CDR2 is FVKESK. This CDR3 has 15 residues. Trimming took 4 bases from V and 2 from J, leaving 15 bases between them. The CDR3 loop reads CASSRGPGAPYEQYF. The CDR3, as DNA: TGTGCCAGCAGCCGCGGACCGGGGGCCCCCTACGAGCAGTACTTC.

This clonotype appeared many times. V and J are TRBV20-1 and TRBJ2-3, with a tentative D call TRBD2 (6 bases). Trimming removed 3 bases from V and 0 bases from J, with 16 bases in between. The germline gives CDR1 DFQATT, CDR2 SNEGSKA (reference sequence). The CDR3 is made up of 16 amino acids. The DNA of the CDR3 is TGCAGTGCTAGTTCTTACGGAGGGATTAGCACAGATACGCAGTATTTT. It is translated as CSASSYGGISTDTQYF.

Concerning this clonotype: This clone may be a read error of a much larger clone one base away. J is TRBJ2-1 and V is TRBV5-5, with 7 bases fitting TRBD2. The CDR3 runs 17 residues. CDR1 is SGHKS and CDR2 is YYEKEE in the germline V gene (reference sequence). CDR3 loop: CAGRPGLEGPSYNEQFF. For the CDR3, the DNA is TGTGCCGGCAGACCCGGACTAGAGGGCCCCTCCTACAATGAGCAGTTCTTC.

This chain joins TRBV4-1 and TRBJ2-3; no firm D call. V was pared by 7 bases and J by 6 bases, with 11 bases between. The CDR3 has 12 residues. CDR1 MGHRA and CDR2 YSYEKL come from the germline V gene. CDR3 coding DNA: TGCGCCAGCACTGATTTAGCCGATACGCAGTATTTT. Amino acid sequence: CASTDLADTQYF.

This clonotype was observed at least ten times. The V call is TRBV6-5, the J call TRBJ2-5; TRBD2 might be the D (6 bases). The CDR3 extends over 14 amino acids. Trimming took 2 bases from V and 0 from J, leaving 7 bases between them. CDR1 and CDR2 (germline): MNHEY, SVGAGI. Here the CDR3 DNA reads TGTGCCAGCAGTTACGGGGGGTACCAAGAGACCCAGTACTTC. Translating gives CASSYGGYQETQYF.

This clonotype was seen a handful of times. This chain joins TRBV19 and TRBJ1-1, with D possibly being TRBD1 (5 bases). Looked up from germline, CDR1 is LNHDA and CDR2 is SQIVND (reference sequence). The CDR3 contains 14 residues. The V gene lost 9 bases and the J gene lost 4 bases, with 18 bases spanning the gap. The CDR3 coding sequence is TGTGCCAGCCTCAACCTCCCGGGGGTCACTGAAGCTTTCTTT. Residues: CASLNLPGVTEAFF.

This clonotype was recorded only once. One end of the junction varies from germline; a read error may be responsible. This chain connects TRBV25-1 to TRBJ2-1; the D gene is possibly TRBD2 (6 bases). The CDR3 totals 17 residues. Per germline, CDR1 MGHDK and CDR2 SYGVNS. CDR3 in DNA: TGTGCCAGCAGTATACAAAGCGGGCTTGAGAGCTACAATGAGCGGTTCTTC. Protein sequence: CASSIQSGLESYNERFF.

This clonotype showed up many times. The V call is TRBV28, the J call TRBJ1-3; TRBD1 agrees at 9 bases. Looked up from germline, CDR1 is MDHEN and CDR2 is SYDVKM. CDR3 length equals 15 residues. V trimming: 4 bases; J trimming: 6 bases; junction bases outside the gene matches: 7. CDR3 in amino acids: CASSSSRTGANTIYF. As DNA, the CDR3 is TGTGCCAGCAGTTCATCTCGGACAGGGGCAAACACCATATATTTT.

This clonotype was counted ten times or more. The rearrangement links TRBV5-5 to TRBJ2-3; D is possibly TRBD1 or TRBD2 (5 bases each). CDR1 SGHKS and CDR2 YYEKEE come from the germline V gene (reference sequence). The V gene lost 0 bases and the J gene lost 1 base, with 9 bases spanning the gap. This CDR3 region has 15 residues. For the CDR3, the DNA is TGTGCCAGCAGCTTGGAGGGACGCCGCACAGATACGCAGTATTTT. Translating it yields CASSLEGRRTDTQYF.

This clonotype was counted ten times or more. The V call is TRBV20-1, the J call TRBJ2-3; D assignment may be TRBD1 or TRBD2 (6 bases each). Between the trimmed V and J ends, which lost 4 bases and 2 bases, there was a span of 13 bases. From germline, CDR1 is DFQATT and CDR2 SNEGSKA (reference sequence). The CDR3 is 14 residues long. The CDR3 here is CSATARGDTDTQYF. In DNA, the CDR3 is TGCAGTGCTACTGCGAGGGGGGACACAGATACGCAGTATTTT.

The rearrangement uses TRBV7-9 and TRBJ2-1, with unresolved D. This CDR3 is built from 15 residues. Germline-derived CDR1 and CDR2 are SEHNR and FQNEAQ (reference sequence). The V gene lost 6 bases and the J gene lost 0 bases, with 12 bases spanning the gap. CDR3 DNA sequence: TGTGCCAGCAGTCAACCCGGGCGCTCCTACAATGAGCAGTTCTTC. Amino acid sequence: CASSQPGRSYNEQFF.

This clonotype was seen ten or more times. V is TRBV6-2 or TRBV6-3 and J is TRBJ1-1; no clear D. CDR3 length: 12 residues. From germline, CDR1 is MNHEY and CDR2 SVGEGT. V dropped 8 bases and J dropped 0 bases, with 7 bases sitting between them. CDR3 DNA sequence: TGTGCCAGCCAAGGCTTGAACACTGAAGCTTTCTTT. Translating gives CASQGLNTEAFF.

Note on this clonotype: Germline and junction disagree at one end, which may indicate a read error. V usage is TRBV28 and J usage is TRBJ2-7, with TRBD1 matching 10 bases. CDR1 MDHEN and CDR2 SYDVKM come from the germline V gene. CDR3 length: 13 amino acids. CDR3 DNA sequence: TGTGTCAGCAGTTTGGGACAGGGGAACGAGCAGTACTTC. Its protein product is CVSSLGQGNEQYF.

J is TRBJ2-3 and V is TRBV9, with D perhaps TRBD2 (5 bases). The CDR3 totals 16 residues. V shed 3 bases and J shed 3 bases, with 17 bases lying between them. From germline, CDR1 is SGDLS and CDR2 YYNGEE. The DNA of the CDR3 is TGTGCCAGCAGCGAGGGAGCGAACTCGATTACAGATACGCAGTATTTT. Protein sequence: CASSEGANSITDTQYF.

This clonotype occurred many times. The chain is built from TRBV11-2 and TRBJ2-1, with a weak D call TRBD2 (5 bases). The CDR3 loop spans 14 amino acids. Germline values: CDR1 SGHAT, CDR2 FQNNGV. V was shortened by 0 bases and J by 6 bases, with 9 bases between the two germline ends. CDR3 nucleotides: TGTGCCAGCAGCTTAGAAGCCGGGGTCAATGAGCAGTTCTTC. Translating it yields CASSLEAGVNEQFF.

This clonotype was counted many times. This chain connects TRBV4-3 to TRBJ2-7; perhaps D is TRBD1 or TRBD2 (6 bases each). From germline, CDR1 is LGHNA and CDR2 YSLEER. V was clipped by 1 base and J by 5 bases, with 21 bases between them. The CDR3 runs 17 residues. The CDR3 bases are TGCGCCAGCAGCCAAGGGGTATCGGGGGCCCCCGCGGACGAGCAGTACTTC. As protein: CASSQGVSGAPADEQYF.

With regard to this clonotype: One base away lies a much larger clone, so this may be a sequencing read error. The CDR3 ends on some other residue instead of the conserved phenylalanine or tryptophan, so this is likely a read error. The chain is built from TRBV4-3 and TRBJ2-3; 10 bases match TRBD2. Looked up from germline, CDR1 is LGHNA and CDR2 is YSLEER. V gave up 4 bases and J gave up 5 bases; unmatched junction bases: 6. The CDR3 length is 15 residues. The chain's CDR3 is CASSRLAGAIDTQYL. In nucleotides, the CDR3 is TGCGCCAGCAGCCGCCTAGCGGGAGCGATAGATACGCAGTATCTT.